The present TCR beta chain was sequenced within a study of OX40 agonist ivuxolimab in advanced cancers. The CDR3 runs 18 residues. V dropped 6 bases and J dropped 5; count of bases not matched to a gene: 21. Germline V CDR1 and CDR2: SNHLY, FYNNEI. Of note for this clone: Its antigen is currently unknown.

The assay was immunoSEQ multiplex PCR, and TCRdb's table has in-frame clones only and misses some. Of 55,000 to 85,000 clones listed, 92% were seen once; the top ten hold 6% to 8.5%. Overall study findings and caveats: The specificity for antigen of the expanded peripheral T cells was not determined. On average, a greater number of expanded clones characterised CD8+ T cells relative to CD4+.

The sequence was obtained from an adult with an advanced solid tumor such as melanoma, head and neck, liver or kidney cancer. The J gene is TRBJ1-1, the V gene TRBV2, with 7 bases aligning to TRBD1. The sample was CD4+ or CD8+ T cells sorted from blood, taken in a trial of the OX40 agonist ivuxolimab. The CDR3 spells CASSEWASTGTVPTEAFF. Here the CDR3 DNA reads TGTGCCAGCAGCGAATGGGCCAGCACAGGGACAGTCCCTACTGAAGCTTTCTTT.